These T cell receptor beta chains were read from a single sample in a study of Ad26.COV2.S vaccination and SARS-CoV-2 variants. Assay: immunoSEQ multiplex PCR; the TCRdb copy retains only in-frame clones and omits some. There are 350,000 to 400,000 clones in the sample; about 88% occur only once, and 3.5% lies in the top ten. The starting material was peripheral blood, obtained in a trial of Ad26.COV2.S vaccine versus placebo. These receptors came from a person between 18 and 60 years old who received the Ad26.COV2.S COVID-19 vaccine or a placebo. The CDR3 runs from the conserved cysteine through the conserved F or W. Fields, in order: D gene, V gene, CDR3 length, J gene, clone size, CDR3 DNA, CDR3 protein. The D gene is left open where the match is weak. Not every row has a clone size; where given, it reads once, few, many or a size class.

D gene: NA; V gene: TRBV10-3; CDR3 length: 14; J gene: TRBJ2-5; clone size: NA; CDR3 DNA: TGTGCCATCAGTGAGATGATAGGGCTGGAGACCCAGTACTTC; CDR3 protein: CAISEMIGLETQYF
D gene: TRBD1; V gene: TRBV11-2; CDR3 length: 15; J gene: TRBJ1-5; clone size: NA; CDR3 DNA: TGTGCCAGCAGCTTGGGACAGGGGAGCAATCAGCCCCAGCATTTT; CDR3 protein: CASSLGQGSNQPQHF
D gene: NA; V gene: TRBV29-1; CDR3 length: 13; J gene: TRBJ2-1; clone size: NA; CDR3 DNA: TGCAGCGTTGAAGATCGGTCCTACAATGAGCAGTTCTTC; CDR3 protein: CSVEDRSYNEQFF
D gene: NA; V gene: TRBV19; CDR3 length: 14; J gene: TRBJ1-4; clone size: NA; CDR3 DNA: TGTGCCAGTAGTTACAGGGCGGCTAATGAAAAACTGTTTTTT; CDR3 protein: CASSYRAANEKLFF
D gene: NA; V gene: TRBV7-9; CDR3 length: 18; J gene: TRBJ1-6; clone size: NA; CDR3 DNA: TGTGCCAGCAGCTTCGCCACAGACGCGAGCTCCTATAATTCACCCCTCCACTTT; CDR3 protein: CASSFATDASSYNSPLHF
D gene: TRBD1; V gene: TRBV5-4; CDR3 length: 19; J gene: TRBJ1-2; clone size: NA; CDR3 DNA: TGTGCCAGCAGCTTCCGGATACGACAGGGGGCTCACCGTGACTATGGCTACACCTTC; CDR3 protein: CASSFRIRQGAHRDYGYTF
D gene: NA; V gene: TRBV6-5; CDR3 length: 15; J gene: TRBJ1-6; clone size: NA; CDR3 DNA: TGTGCCAGCAGATACCACGGACAGAATAATTCACCCCTCCACTTT; CDR3 protein: CASRYHGQNNSPLHF
D gene: TRBD1; V gene: TRBV2; CDR3 length: 14; J gene: TRBJ1-2; clone size: NA; CDR3 DNA: TGTGCCAGCAGTGAACGGGACAGGGGATCGGGCTACACCTTC; CDR3 protein: CASSERDRGSGYTF
D gene: NA; V gene: TRBV6-5; CDR3 length: 13; J gene: TRBJ2-6; clone size: NA; CDR3 DNA: TGTGCCAGCAGGGGGTCTGGGGCCAACGTCCTGACTTTC; CDR3 protein: CASRGSGANVLTF
D gene: NA; V gene: TRBV4-3; CDR3 length: 17; J gene: TRBJ2-6; clone size: NA; CDR3 DNA: TGCGCCAGCAGCCAGCATACTGGACTCTCTGGGGCCAACGTCCTGACTTTC; CDR3 protein: CASSQHTGLSGANVLTF
D gene: TRBD1; V gene: TRBV5-1; CDR3 length: 15; J gene: TRBJ2-2; clone size: NA; CDR3 DNA: TGCGCCAGCACCAAGCAGGCAGGGGGTACCGGGGAGCTGTTTTTT; CDR3 protein: CASTKQAGGTGELFF
D gene: TRBD1; V gene: TRBV5-1; CDR3 length: 15; J gene: TRBJ1-1; clone size: NA; CDR3 DNA: TGCGCCAGCAGCTTGGAGGCAGGGGGGAACACTGAAGCTTTCTTT; CDR3 protein: CASSLEAGGNTEAFF
D gene: TRBD2; V gene: TRBV7-2; CDR3 length: 18; J gene: TRBJ2-3; clone size: NA; CDR3 DNA: TGTGCCAGCAGCTCTAGGCTAGCGGGGTCCTCTAGCACAGATACGCAGTATTTT; CDR3 protein: CASSSRLAGSSSTDTQYF
D gene: NA; V gene: TRBV14; CDR3 length: 13; J gene: TRBJ2-7; clone size: NA; CDR3 DNA: TGTGCCAGCAGCCAAGAAGTGAGATCCGAGCAGTACTTC; CDR3 protein: CASSQEVRSEQYF
D gene: NA; V gene: TRBV2; CDR3 length: 16; J gene: TRBJ1-3; clone size: NA; CDR3 DNA: TGTGCCAGCAACCGAGGGGGAAAGCTGAGTGGAAACACCATATATTTT; CDR3 protein: CASNRGGKLSGNTIYF
D gene: NA; V gene: TRBV6-5; CDR3 length: 14; J gene: TRBJ1-6; clone size: NA; CDR3 DNA: TGTGCCAGCAGGCCCGGACAGTTTAATTCACCCCTCCACTTT; CDR3 protein: CASRPGQFNSPLHF
D gene: TRBD1; V gene: TRBV11-2; CDR3 length: 16; J gene: TRBJ1-4; clone size: once; CDR3 DNA: TGTGCCAGCAGCTCGAACATGGACAGGGGGGGTGAAAAACTGTTTTTT; CDR3 protein: CASSSNMDRGGEKLFF
D gene: NA; V gene: TRBV5-4; CDR3 length: 15; J gene: TRBJ2-5; clone size: NA; CDR3 DNA: TGTGCCAGCAGGGAACGGGGCTCGTACCAAGAGACCCAGTACTTC; CDR3 protein: CASRERGSYQETQYF
D gene: NA; V gene: TRBV7-2; CDR3 length: 12; J gene: TRBJ2-2; clone size: NA; CDR3 DNA: TGTGCCAGCAGCTTAGCAACCGGGGAGCTGTTTTTT; CDR3 protein: CASSLATGELFF
D gene: NA; V gene: TRBV2; CDR3 length: 14; J gene: TRBJ2-7; clone size: once; CDR3 DNA: TGTGCCAGCAGCCGGGACGGCCCCAGGAACGAGCAGTACTTC; CDR3 protein: CASSRDGPRNEQYF
D gene: TRBD2; V gene: TRBV13; CDR3 length: 15; J gene: TRBJ2-2; clone size: NA; CDR3 DNA: TGTGCCAGCAGCTCCTTTGGGAGGGGCACCGGGGAGCTGTTTTTT; CDR3 protein: CASSSFGRGTGELFF
D gene: TRBD2; V gene: TRBV5-8; CDR3 length: 15; J gene: TRBJ2-1; clone size: NA; CDR3 DNA: TGTGCCAGCCCTAGCGGGGGATACTCCTACAATGAGCAGTTCTTC; CDR3 protein: CASPSGGYSYNEQFF
D gene: TRBD2; V gene: TRBV9; CDR3 length: 16; J gene: TRBJ2-7; clone size: NA; CDR3 DNA: TGTGCCAGCAGCGTAGCTCCTAGCGGGGGGATGGGCGAGCAGTACTTC; CDR3 protein: CASSVAPSGGMGEQYF
D gene: NA; V gene: TRBV4-1; CDR3 length: 14; J gene: TRBJ2-2; clone size: NA; CDR3 DNA: TGCGCCAGCAGCCAAAAGGACAGCACCGGGGAGCTGTTTTTT; CDR3 protein: CASSQKDSTGELFF
D gene: NA; V gene: TRBV19; CDR3 length: 14; J gene: TRBJ2-1; clone size: NA; CDR3 DNA: TGTGCCAGTAGTATAGATCATAGGTCGAGTGAGCAGTTCTTC; CDR3 protein: CASSIDHRSSEQFF
D gene: NA; V gene: TRBV5-5; CDR3 length: 14; J gene: TRBJ1-4; clone size: NA; CDR3 DNA: TGTGCCAGCAGCCGAGCCGGGACAAATGAAAAACTGTTTTTT; CDR3 protein: CASSRAGTNEKLFF
D gene: TRBD1; V gene: TRBV3-1/TRBV3-2; CDR3 length: 14; J gene: TRBJ1-6; clone size: NA; CDR3 DNA: TGTGCCAGCAGCCACCAGGGGGCGTCTTCACCCCTCCACTTT; CDR3 protein: CASSHQGASSPLHF
D gene: TRBD2; V gene: TRBV27; CDR3 length: 15; J gene: TRBJ2-1; clone size: NA; CDR3 DNA: TGTGCCAGCAGTTTAAGGAGCGGGGGGATCGATGAGCAGTTCTTC; CDR3 protein: CASSLRSGGIDEQFF
D gene: NA; V gene: TRBV5-1; CDR3 length: 15; J gene: TRBJ2-3; clone size: NA; CDR3 DNA: TGCGCCAGCAGACCGGGACCGGTAGGGACAGATACGCAGTATTTT; CDR3 protein: CASRPGPVGTDTQYF
D gene: NA; V gene: TRBV7-9; CDR3 length: 18; J gene: TRBJ2-1; clone size: NA; CDR3 DNA: TGTGCCAGCAGCACGGTACAGTACGGGTCAGGAGCCTACAATGAGCAGTTCTTC; CDR3 protein: CASSTVQYGSGAYNEQFF
D gene: NA; V gene: TRBV27; CDR3 length: 14; J gene: TRBJ1-2; clone size: NA; CDR3 DNA: TGTGCCAGCAGTCCGAGGGACGGGCAGTATGGCTACACCTTC; CDR3 protein: CASSPRDGQYGYTF
D gene: TRBD1; V gene: TRBV10-3; CDR3 length: 13; J gene: TRBJ1-2; clone size: NA; CDR3 DNA: TGTGCCTCAAGACAGGGGTCCGCCTATGGCTACACCTTC; CDR3 protein: CASRQGSAYGYTF
D gene: NA; V gene: TRBV10-2; CDR3 length: 16; J gene: TRBJ2-1; clone size: NA; CDR3 DNA: TGCGCCAGCAGTGAGGGAGGCGGGGGCCCTCTCGATGAGCAGTTCTTC; CDR3 protein: CASSEGGGGPLDEQFF